This passage covers 16 T cell receptor beta chains from one sample sequenced in a study of cytomegalovirus exposure and HLA in healthy donors. PCR employed 60 Vbeta and 13 Jbeta primers. Sequencing used immunoSEQ multiplex PCR; TCRdb keeps in-frame clones, though not all of them. The sample has around 70,000 clones, 80% to 90% seen once. Sequencing input: PBMCs. The receptor source for this set is a woman in her twenties or thirties in good health and CMV-seronegative.

This clone is a singleton in its sample. The V and J genes are TRBV7-2 and TRBJ2-7; TRBD2 agrees at 9 bases. This CDR3 contains 15 residues. The ends lost 1 base at V and 2 bases at J; junction bases unmatched: 3. The germline V gene has CDR1 SGHTA and CDR2 FQGNSA. CDR3 region: CASSLVAGAPYEQYF. CDR3 DNA: TGTGCCAGCAGCTTAGTAGCGGGAGCTCCCTACGAGCAGTACTTC.

The rearrangement uses TRBV6-1 and TRBJ2-3; D perhaps matches TRBD1 (5 bases). The germline gives CDR1 MNHNS, CDR2 SASEGT. CDR3 size: 16 residues. Trimming removed 1 base from V and 6 bases from J, with 17 bases in between. The CDR3 DNA follows: TGTGCCAGCAGTGAAGTCCCTAGGGGAATGGGGGATACGCAGTATTTT. As protein: CASSEVPRGMGDTQYF.

The CDR3 DNA sequence: TGTGCCAGCAGCCATAAGAGCGGGGCCTACGAGCAGTACTTC. Encoded protein: CASSHKSGAYEQYF. The V gene is TRBV7-9, the J gene TRBJ2-7; 7 bases are a match to TRBD2. The J segment lost 2 bases and the V segment lost 5 bases, leaving 6 bases of the junction unmatched. The CDR3 covers 14 residues. From germline, CDR1 is SEHNR and CDR2 FQNEAQ (reference sequence).

The table lists this clone with a count of one. The chain combines TRBV2 with TRBJ2-2; 15 bases agree with TRBD2. V was clipped by 8 bases and J by 5 bases; unmatched bases: 9. The CDR3 is 17 residues long. CDR1 SNHLY and CDR2 FYNNEI come from the germline V gene. In DNA, the CDR3 is TGTGCCAGCGGAGGACTAGCGGGAGGGCCATCTACCGGGGAGCTGTTTTTT. Translation: CASGGLAGGPSTGELFF.

The rearrangement links TRBV7-9 to TRBJ2-5, with 10 bases matching TRBD1. The J call may be in error: the DNA end matches TRBJ2-7 better. CDR1 and CDR2 (germline): SEHNR, FQNEAQ (reference sequence). The CDR3 totals 15 residues. CDR3 loop: CASSPRQGAGYEQYF. In DNA, the CDR3 is TGTGCCAGCAGCCCAAGACAGGGGGCAGGCTACGAGCAGTACTTC.

This sequence joins TRBV5-1 and TRBJ2-7; 16 bases fit TRBD2. This CDR3 has 17 amino acids. Germline CDR1 is SGHRS and CDR2 is YFSETQ. Losses at the gene ends were 5 bases for V and 4 bases for J; bases not matched to a gene: 9. The DNA for the CDR3 is TGCGCCAGCAGTCCGCCCGGGACTAGCGGGAGGGGATACGAGCAGTACTTC. It codes for CASSPPGTSGRGYEQYF.

This clone appeared once. V usage is TRBV6-5 and J usage is TRBJ2-7; the D is unclear. The CDR3 extends over 11 amino acids. CDR1 MNHEY and CDR2 SVGAGI come from the germline V gene. With 6 bases removed from V and 6 bases from J, the gap between germline ends came to 9 bases. In nucleotides, the CDR3 is TGTGCCAGCAGCACTCGAGCCGAGCAGTACTTC. Its protein is CASSTRAEQYF.

This chain links TRBV6-1 with TRBJ2-3, with TRBD2 identical over 10 bases. V was clipped by 6 bases and J by 2 bases; unmatched bases: 5. Germline V gene sequence: CDR1 MNHNS, CDR2 SASEGT. The CDR3 contains 15 residues. CDR3 nucleotide sequence: TGTGCCAGCAGGAAAAGCGGGAGGGTCACAGATACGCAGTATTTT. This codes for CASRKSGRVTDTQYF.

The chain combines TRBV28 with TRBJ1-4; TRBD1 matches at 10 bases. The CDR3 is 16 amino acids. V was clipped by 7 bases and J by 1 base; unmatched bases: 6. CDR1 is MDHEN and CDR2 is SYDVKM in the germline V gene. The CDR3 sequence: CASTWDRGGTNEKLFF. The CDR3 region has the DNA TGTGCCAGCACCTGGGACAGGGGAGGAACTAATGAAAAACTGTTTTTT.

Only one count was recorded for this clone. V and J are TRBV7-9 and TRBJ2-7; 10 bases align to TRBD1. The CDR3 sequence is 15 residues long. J gave up 1 base and V 4 bases, and 4 bases lay outside the gene matches. Germline V gene lookup returns CDR1 SEHNR and CDR2 FQNEAQ (reference sequence). CDR3 nucleotides: TGTGCCAGCAGCTCCGGGACAGGGGATTCCTACGAGCAGTACTTC. The encoded protein is CASSSGTGDSYEQYF.

The chain employs TRBV15 and TRBJ2-7; 12 bases agree with TRBD1. The CDR3 contains 12 residues. Germline-derived CDR1 and CDR2 are LNHNV and YYDKDF (reference sequence). J gave up 5 bases and V 8 bases, and 1 base lay outside the gene matches. The CDR3 DNA is TGTGCCACCGGGACAGGGGGCAACGAGCAGTACTTC. It specifies CATGTGGNEQYF.

The chain recombines TRBV27 with TRBJ1-3; D possibly corresponds to TRBD1 (6 bases). Per the germline V gene, CDR1 is MNHEY and CDR2 is SMNVEV (reference sequence). The CDR3 covers 14 residues. Trimming left V 8 bases short and J 4 bases short, with 15 bases between. The CDR3 region has the DNA TGTGCCAGCTCGAGGGGGGGGGCCGGAAACACCATATATTTT. Translation: CASSRGGAGNTIYF.

In DNA, the CDR3 is TGTGCCAGCAGCGACCGCGGGACAGGCCAAGAGACCCAGTACTTC. Its translation: CASSDRGTGQETQYF. The rearrangement links TRBV9 to TRBJ2-5, with 8 bases that match TRBD1. In germline, CDR1 is SGDLS, CDR2 YYNGEE. This CDR3 contains 15 residues. V gave up 3 bases and J gave up 1 base; unmatched junction bases: 5.

The chain uses TRBV5-1 and TRBJ2-1; TRBD1 aligns across 8 bases. Per the germline V gene, CDR1 is SGHRS and CDR2 is YFSETQ. The CDR3 is made up of 18 amino acids. V was pared by 1 base and J by 0 bases, with 9 bases of the junction left unmatched. The CDR3 region is CASSLLETGANSYNEQFF. The DNA of the CDR3 is TGCGCCAGCAGCTTGCTAGAGACAGGGGCTAACTCCTACAATGAGCAGTTCTTC.

The chain carries TRBV27 and TRBJ2-3; 11 bases are a match to TRBD2. Losses at the gene ends were 4 bases for V and 2 bases for J; bases not matched to a gene: 14. The germline CDR1 and CDR2 sequences are MNHEY and SMNVEV (reference sequence). This CDR3 contains 19 residues. The CDR3 region has the DNA TGTGCCAGCAGTTACAGGGTCGGGGGACTAGCGGAGCCCACAGATACGCAGTATTTT. Translation gives CASSYRVGGLAEPTDTQYF.

The chain couples TRBV18 to TRBJ1-5, with unresolved D. Germline values: CDR1 KGHSH, CDR2 LQKENI. The V gene lost 6 bases and the J gene lost 5 bases, with 8 bases spanning the gap. There are 12 residues in the CDR3. DNA of the CDR3: TGTGCCAGCTCGAACCCGGATCAGCCCCAGCATTTT. Protein: CASSNPDQPQHF.